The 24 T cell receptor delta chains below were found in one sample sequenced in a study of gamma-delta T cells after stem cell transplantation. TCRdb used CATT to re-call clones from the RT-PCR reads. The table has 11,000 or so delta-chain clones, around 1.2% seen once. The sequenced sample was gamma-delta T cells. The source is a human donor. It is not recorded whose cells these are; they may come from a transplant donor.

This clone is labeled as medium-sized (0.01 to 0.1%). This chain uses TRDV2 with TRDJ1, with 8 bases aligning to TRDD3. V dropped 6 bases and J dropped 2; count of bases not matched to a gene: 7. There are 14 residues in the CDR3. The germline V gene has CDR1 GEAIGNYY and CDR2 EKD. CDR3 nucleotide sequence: TGTGCCTGTCAGGCCTTGGGGGATACCGATAAACTCATCTTT. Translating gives CACQALGDTDKLIF.

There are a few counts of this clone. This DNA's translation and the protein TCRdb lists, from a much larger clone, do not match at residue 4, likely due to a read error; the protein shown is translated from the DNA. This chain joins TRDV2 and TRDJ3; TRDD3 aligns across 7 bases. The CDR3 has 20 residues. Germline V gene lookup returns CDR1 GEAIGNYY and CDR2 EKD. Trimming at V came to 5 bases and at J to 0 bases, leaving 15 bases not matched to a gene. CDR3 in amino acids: CACGTVRGILSSWDTRQMFF. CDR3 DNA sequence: TGTGCCTGTGGCACAGTCCGGGGGATCCTTAGCTCCTGGGACACCCGACAGATGTTTTTC.

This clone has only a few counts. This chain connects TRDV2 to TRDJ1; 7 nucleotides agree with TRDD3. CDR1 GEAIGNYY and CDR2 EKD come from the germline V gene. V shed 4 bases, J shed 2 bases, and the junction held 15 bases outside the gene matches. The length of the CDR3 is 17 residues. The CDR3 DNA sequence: TGTGCCTGTGAGCCCCTGGGGGTCCGGGATGGGACCGATAAACTCATCTTT. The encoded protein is CACEPLGVRDGTDKLIF.

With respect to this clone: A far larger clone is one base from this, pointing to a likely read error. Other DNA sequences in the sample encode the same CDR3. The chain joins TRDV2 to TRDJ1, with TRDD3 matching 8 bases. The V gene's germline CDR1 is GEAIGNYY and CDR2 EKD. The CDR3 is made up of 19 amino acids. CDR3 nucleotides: TGTGCCTGTGACACCGTGGTTGTGACTGGGGGCCGATCATCCGATAAACTCATCTTC. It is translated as CACDTVVVTGGRSSDKLIF.

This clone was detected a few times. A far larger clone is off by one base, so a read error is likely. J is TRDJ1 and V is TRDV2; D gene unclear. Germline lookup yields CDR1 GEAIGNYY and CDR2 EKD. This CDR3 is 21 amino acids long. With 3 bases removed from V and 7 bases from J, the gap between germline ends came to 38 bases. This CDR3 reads CACDAVSLLRVDGKRVPKLIF. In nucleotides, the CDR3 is TGTGCCTGTGACGCCGTTTCTCTACTACGAGTGGACGGTAAGCGGGTACCTAAACTCATCTTT.

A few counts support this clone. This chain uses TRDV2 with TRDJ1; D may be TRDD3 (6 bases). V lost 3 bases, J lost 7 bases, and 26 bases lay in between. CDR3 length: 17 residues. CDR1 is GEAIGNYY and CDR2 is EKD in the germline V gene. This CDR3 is CACDSLRAGDPGGKLIF. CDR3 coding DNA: TGTGCCTGTGACTCCCTCCGGGCTGGGGATCCAGGGGGTAAACTCATCTTT.

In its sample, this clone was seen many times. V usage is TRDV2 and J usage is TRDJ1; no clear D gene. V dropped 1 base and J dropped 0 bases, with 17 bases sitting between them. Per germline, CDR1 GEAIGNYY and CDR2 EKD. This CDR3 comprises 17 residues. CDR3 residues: CACDTMGPRGNTDKLIF. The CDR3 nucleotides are TGTGCCTGTGACACAATGGGCCCCCGAGGGAACACCGATAAACTCATCTTT.

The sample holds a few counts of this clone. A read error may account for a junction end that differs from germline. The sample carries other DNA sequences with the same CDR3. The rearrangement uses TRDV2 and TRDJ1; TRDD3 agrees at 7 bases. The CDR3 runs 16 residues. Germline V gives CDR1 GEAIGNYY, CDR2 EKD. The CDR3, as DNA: TGTGCCTGTGACACCCTGGGGATATGCCAAACCGATAAGCTCATCTTT. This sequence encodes CACDTLGICQTDKLIF.

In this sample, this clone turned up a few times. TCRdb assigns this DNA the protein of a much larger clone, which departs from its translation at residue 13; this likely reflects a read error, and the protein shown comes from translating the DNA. The CDR3 loop is CACDSMGVHTDKPIF. The CDR3 DNA reads as TGTGCCTGTGACTCTATGGGGGTTCACACCGATAAACCCATCTTT. The chain is built from TRDV2 and TRDJ1, with D perhaps matching TRDD3 (6 bases). This CDR3 spans 15 amino acids. Germline V gene lookup returns CDR1 GEAIGNYY and CDR2 EKD.

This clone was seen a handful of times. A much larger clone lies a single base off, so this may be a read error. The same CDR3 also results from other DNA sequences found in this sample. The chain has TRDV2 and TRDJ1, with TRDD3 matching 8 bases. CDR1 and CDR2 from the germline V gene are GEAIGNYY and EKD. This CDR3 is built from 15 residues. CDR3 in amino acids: CACDTLGDPRDKLIF. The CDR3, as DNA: TGCGCCTGTGACACTTTGGGGGATCCCCGCGATAAACTCATCTTT.

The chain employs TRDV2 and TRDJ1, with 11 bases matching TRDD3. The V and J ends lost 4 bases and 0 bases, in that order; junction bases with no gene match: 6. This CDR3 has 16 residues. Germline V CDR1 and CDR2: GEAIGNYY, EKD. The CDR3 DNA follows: TGTGCCTGTGAGCTACTGGGGGATAAGTACACCGATAAACTCATCTTT. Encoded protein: CACELLGDKYTDKLIF.

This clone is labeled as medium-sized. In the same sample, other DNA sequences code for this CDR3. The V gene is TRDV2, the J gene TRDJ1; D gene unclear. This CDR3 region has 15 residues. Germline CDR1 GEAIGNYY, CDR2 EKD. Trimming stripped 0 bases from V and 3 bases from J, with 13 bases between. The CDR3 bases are TGTGCCTGTGACACCGTGAACAATGTAGCCGATAAACTCATCTTT. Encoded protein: CACDTVNNVADKLIF.

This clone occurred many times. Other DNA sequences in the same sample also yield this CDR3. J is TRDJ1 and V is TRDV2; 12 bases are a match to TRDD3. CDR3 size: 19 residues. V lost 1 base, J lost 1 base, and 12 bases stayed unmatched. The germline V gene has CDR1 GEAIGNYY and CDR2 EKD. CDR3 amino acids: CACDTVARTGGYSTDKLIF. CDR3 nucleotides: TGTGCCTGTGACACGGTCGCCCGTACTGGGGGATACAGCACCGATAAACTCATCTTT.

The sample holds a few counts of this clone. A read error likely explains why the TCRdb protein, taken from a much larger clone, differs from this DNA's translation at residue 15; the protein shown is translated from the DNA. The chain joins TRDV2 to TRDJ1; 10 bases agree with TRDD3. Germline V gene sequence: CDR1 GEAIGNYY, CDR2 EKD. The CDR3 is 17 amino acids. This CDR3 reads CACDTLGDKGRNDKFIF. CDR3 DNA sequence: TGTGCCTGTGACACCCTGGGGGATAAAGGACGGAACGATAAATTCATCTTT.

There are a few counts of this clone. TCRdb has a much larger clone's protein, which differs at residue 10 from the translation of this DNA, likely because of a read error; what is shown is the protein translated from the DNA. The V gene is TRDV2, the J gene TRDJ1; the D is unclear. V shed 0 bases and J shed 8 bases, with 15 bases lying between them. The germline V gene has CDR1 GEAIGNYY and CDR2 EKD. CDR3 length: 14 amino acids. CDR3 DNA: TGTGCCTGTGACACCGTCGGGAGTGGTGAAAAACTCATCTTT. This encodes CACDTVGSGEKLIF.

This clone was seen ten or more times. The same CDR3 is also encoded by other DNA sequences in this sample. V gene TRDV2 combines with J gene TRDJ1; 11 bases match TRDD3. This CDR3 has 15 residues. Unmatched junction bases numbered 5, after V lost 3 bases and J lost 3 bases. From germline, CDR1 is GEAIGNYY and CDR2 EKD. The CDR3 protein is CACDGLGDSSDKLIF. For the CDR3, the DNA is TGTGCCTGTGACGGACTGGGGGATAGTTCCGATAAACTCATCTTT.

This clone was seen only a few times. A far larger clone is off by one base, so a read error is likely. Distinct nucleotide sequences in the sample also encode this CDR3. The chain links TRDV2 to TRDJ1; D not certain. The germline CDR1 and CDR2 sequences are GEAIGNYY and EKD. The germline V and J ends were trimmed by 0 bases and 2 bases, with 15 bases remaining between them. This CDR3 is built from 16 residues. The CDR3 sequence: CACDTVGDRGTDKLIF. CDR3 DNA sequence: TGTGCCTGTGACACCGTCGGAGATCGAGGGACCGATAAACTCATCTTT.

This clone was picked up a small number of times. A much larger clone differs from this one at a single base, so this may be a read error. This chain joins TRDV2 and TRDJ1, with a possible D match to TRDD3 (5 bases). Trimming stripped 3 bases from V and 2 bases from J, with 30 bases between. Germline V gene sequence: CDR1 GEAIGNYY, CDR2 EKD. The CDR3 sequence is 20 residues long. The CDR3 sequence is CACDRLADDTEGVLTDKLIF. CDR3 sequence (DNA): TGTGCCTGTGACCGACTGGCCGACGATACTGAGGGGGTACTAACCGATAAACTCATCTTT.

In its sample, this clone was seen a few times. CDR3 sequence reads: CACDDLGGYTDKLIF. The CDR3 DNA follows: TGTGCCTGTGATGACCTGGGGGGATACACCGATAAACTCATCTTT. The gene calls are TRDV2 and TRDJ1; 7 nucleotides align to TRDD3. In germline, CDR1 is GEAIGNYY, CDR2 EKD. The CDR3 sequence is 15 residues long. V was clipped by 4 bases and J by 0 bases; unmatched bases: 7.

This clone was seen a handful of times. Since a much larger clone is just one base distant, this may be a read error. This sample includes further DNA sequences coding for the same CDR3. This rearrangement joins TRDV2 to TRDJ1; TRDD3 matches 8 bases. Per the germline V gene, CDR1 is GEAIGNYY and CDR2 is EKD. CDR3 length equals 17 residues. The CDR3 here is CACDPTGGRRYTDKLIF. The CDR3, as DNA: TGTGCCTGTGACCCGACTGGGGGGCGTCGGTACACTGATAAACTCATCTTT.

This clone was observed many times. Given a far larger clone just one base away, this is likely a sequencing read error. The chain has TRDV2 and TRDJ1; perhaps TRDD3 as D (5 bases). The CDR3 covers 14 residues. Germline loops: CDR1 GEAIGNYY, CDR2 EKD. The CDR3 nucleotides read TGTGCCTGTGGCACCATACTGGCCACCGATAAACTCATCTTT. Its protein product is CACGTILATDKLIF.

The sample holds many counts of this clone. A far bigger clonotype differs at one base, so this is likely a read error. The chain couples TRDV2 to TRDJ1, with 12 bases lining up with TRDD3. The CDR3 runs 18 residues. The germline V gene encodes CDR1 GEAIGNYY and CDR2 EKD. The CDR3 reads CACDAVLGDTDGTDELIF. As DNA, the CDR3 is TGTGCCTGTGACGCCGTACTGGGGGATACTGACGGCACCGATGAACTCATCTTT.

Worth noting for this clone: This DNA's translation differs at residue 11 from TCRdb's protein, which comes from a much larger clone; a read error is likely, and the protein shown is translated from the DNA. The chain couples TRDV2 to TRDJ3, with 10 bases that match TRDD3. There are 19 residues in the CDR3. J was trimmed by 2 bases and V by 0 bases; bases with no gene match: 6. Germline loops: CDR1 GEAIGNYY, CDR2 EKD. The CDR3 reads CACDTGTGGFPWDTRQMFF. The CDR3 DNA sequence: TGTGCCTGTGACACCGGAACTGGGGGATTCCCCTGGGACACCCGACAGATGTTTTTC.

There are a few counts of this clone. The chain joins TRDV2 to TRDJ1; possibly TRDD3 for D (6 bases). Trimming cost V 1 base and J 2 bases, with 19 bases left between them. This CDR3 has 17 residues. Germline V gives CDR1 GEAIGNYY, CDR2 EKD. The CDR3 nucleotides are TGTGCCTGTGACACTGTCGGGGGGGGAATGGAAACCGATAAACTCATCTTT. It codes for CACDTVGGGMETDKLIF.